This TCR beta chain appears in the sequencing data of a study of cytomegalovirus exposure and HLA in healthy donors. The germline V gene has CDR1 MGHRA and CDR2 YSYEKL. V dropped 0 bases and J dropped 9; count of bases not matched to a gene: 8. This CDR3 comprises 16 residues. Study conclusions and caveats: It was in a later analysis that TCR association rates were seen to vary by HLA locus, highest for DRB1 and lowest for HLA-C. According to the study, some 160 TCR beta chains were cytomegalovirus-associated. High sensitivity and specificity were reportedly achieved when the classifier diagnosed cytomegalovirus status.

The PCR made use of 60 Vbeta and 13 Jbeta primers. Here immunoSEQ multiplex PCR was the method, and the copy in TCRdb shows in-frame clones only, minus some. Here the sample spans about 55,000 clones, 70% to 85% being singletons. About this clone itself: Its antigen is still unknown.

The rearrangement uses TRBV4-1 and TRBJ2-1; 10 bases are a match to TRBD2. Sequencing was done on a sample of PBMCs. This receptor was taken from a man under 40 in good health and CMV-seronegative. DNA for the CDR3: TGCGCCAGCAGCCAAGATAGCCTAGCGGGGGCTACTGAGCAGTTCTTC. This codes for CASSQDSLAGATEQFF.